Listed here is a single T cell receptor (beta chain). This record belongs to a study of blood T cell repertoires in COVID-19. Study-wide context: The United States, Italy and Spain were the sources of the acute and convalescent COVID-19 samples.

The CDR3 contains 14 residues. Germline CDR1 and CDR2: SGHTA and FQGTGA. J lost 9 bases, V lost 6 bases, and 11 bases had no gene match. How the authors handled the data: For nucleated cells, counts were estimated from reference gene primer amplification. TCRdb keeps only in-frame clones here, not all; method: immunoSEQ multiplex PCR. The DNA was the basis for D and trimming; V, J and clone size are from that table. Counted here are about 62,000 clones, 85% to 90% occurring once; the ten biggest clones make up roughly 0.94%. Sequencing was carried out using peripheral blood. The chain carries TRBV7-3 and TRBJ2-5; 9 bases are shared with TRBD2. This sequence was found in a man aged 65 to 85 with acute or convalescent COVID-19. In DNA form, the CDR3 reads TGTGCCAGCAGATCGACTAGCGGATCGGGGGCCCAGTACTTC. This codes for CASRSTSGSGAQYF.